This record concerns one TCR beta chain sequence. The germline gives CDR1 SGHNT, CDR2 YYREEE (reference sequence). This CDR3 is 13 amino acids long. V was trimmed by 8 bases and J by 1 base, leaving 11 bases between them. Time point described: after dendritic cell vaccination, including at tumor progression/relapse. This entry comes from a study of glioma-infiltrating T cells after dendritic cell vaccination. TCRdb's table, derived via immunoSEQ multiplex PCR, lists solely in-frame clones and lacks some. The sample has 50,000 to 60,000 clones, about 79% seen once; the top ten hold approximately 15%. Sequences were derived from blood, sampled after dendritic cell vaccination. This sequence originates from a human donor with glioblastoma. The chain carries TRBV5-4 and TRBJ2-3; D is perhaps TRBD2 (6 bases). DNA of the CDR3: TGTGCCAGTACCGGGACTGGCACAGATACGCAGTATTTT. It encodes CASTGTGTDTQYF.